What follows is one TCR beta chain and its context. This sample stems from a study of T cell changes during pregnancy in multiple sclerosis. Clones were sequenced by immunoSEQ multiplex PCR, and TCRdb holds only the in-frame ones, with some missing. Of more than 90,000 clones in the sample, about nine tenths are singletons; the top ten hold around 3.2%. This CDR3 has 12 residues. Looked up from germline, CDR1 is SNHLY and CDR2 is FYNNEI. With 6 bases removed from V and 0 bases from J, the gap between germline ends came to 5 bases. The TCR sequence derives from a female donor with multiple sclerosis, enrolled in a pregnancy study. Sequencing used peripheral blood, obtained in the second trimester of pregnancy. J is TRBJ1-1 and V is TRBV2, with D uncertain. CDR3 region: CASSLLNTEAFF. For the CDR3, the DNA is TGTGCCAGCAGCCTCCTGAACACTGAAGCTTTCTTT.